This paragraph reports one TCR beta chain. Its antigen remains unknown. The data originate from a study of siplizumab effects on memory and regulatory T cells. The repertoire was sequenced with immunoSEQ multiplex PCR; TCRdb's copy has only in-frame clones and lacks some. The profile shows some 120,000 clones, less than 95% of them singletons. The CDR3 has 13 residues. V shed 4 bases and J shed 2 bases, with 6 bases lying between them. CDR1 ENHRY and CDR2 SYGVKD come from the germline V gene. Study-wide points: With siplizumab, Treg-derived clones averaged around 69% of mappable alloreactive CD4+ clones, versus less than 35% in controls.

The sequenced material came from non-Treg CD4+ T cells sorted from blood. This sequence originates from a human donor in good health. The rearrangement uses TRBV10-3 and TRBJ2-1, with a tentative D call TRBD1 (5 bases). The CDR3 loop reads CAISGGAYNEQFF. The CDR3 coding sequence is TGTGCCATCAGTGGGGGCGCCTACAATGAGCAGTTCTTC.